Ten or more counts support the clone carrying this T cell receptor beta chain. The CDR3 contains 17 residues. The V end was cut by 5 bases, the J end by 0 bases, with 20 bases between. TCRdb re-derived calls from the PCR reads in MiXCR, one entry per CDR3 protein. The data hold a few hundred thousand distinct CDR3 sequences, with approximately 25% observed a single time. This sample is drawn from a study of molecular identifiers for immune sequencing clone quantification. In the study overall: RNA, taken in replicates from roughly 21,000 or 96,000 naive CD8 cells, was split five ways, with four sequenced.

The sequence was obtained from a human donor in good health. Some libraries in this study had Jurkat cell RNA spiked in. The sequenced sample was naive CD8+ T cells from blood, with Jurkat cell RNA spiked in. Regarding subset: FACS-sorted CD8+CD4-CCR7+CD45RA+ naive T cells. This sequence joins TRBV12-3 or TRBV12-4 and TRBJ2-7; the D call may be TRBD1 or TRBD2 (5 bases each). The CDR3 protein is CASSAPPGRELSYEQYF. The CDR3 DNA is TGTGCCAGCAGTGCCCCCCCGGGGCGCGAACTCTCCTACGAGCAGTACTTC.